This TCR beta chain emerged from a study of CD8 T cells in ankylosing spondylitis. Study-wide findings and caveats: In peripheral blood, disease-linked CD8+ clones occurred at relatively low frequencies. Roughly eight highly homologous variants made up a TCR beta motif that seemed to typify ankylosing spondylitis blood. Certain motif variants had earlier appeared in reactive arthritis synovial fluid and blood.

Germline-derived CDR1 and CDR2 are SGHRS and YFSETQ. The CDR3 loop spans 15 amino acids. V lost 4 bases to trimming and J lost 7 bases; unmatched junction nucleotides: 10. This clonotype came up a few times. Its target is not known. The TCR beta libraries were generated through quantitative 5'-RACE incorporating molecular barcodes. TCRdb reanalysed the 5' RACE reads using MiXCR and keeps one entry per CDR3 protein. The sample carries about 480,000 distinct CDR3 sequences, roughly 15% recorded once. The chain couples TRBV5-1 to TRBJ1-5; 8 bases align to TRBD1. The sample was blood, either unsorted or a sorted T cell fraction (not recorded which). The TCR originated in a male donor with ankylosing spondylitis. The CDR3 sequence is CASSIDPGGGQPQHF. CDR3 nucleotides: TGCGCCAGCAGCATCGACCCAGGGGGCGGACAGCCCCAGCATTTT.